A single T cell receptor (beta chain) is shown here with its context. The source of the sample is a study of control samples from healthy donors and cancer patients. Clones were sequenced by immunoSEQ multiplex PCR, and TCRdb holds only the in-frame ones, with some missing. The sample records tens of thousands of clones, 94% being singletons. The J segment lost 1 base and the V segment lost 4 bases, leaving 4 bases of the junction unmatched. The germline gives CDR1 LGHDT, CDR2 YNNKEL (reference sequence). CDR3 length: 15 residues. This sequence was found in a woman aged 18-35 years in good health. The V and J genes are TRBV3-1 (or the pseudogene TRBV3-2) and TRBJ2-1, with 7 bases fitting TRBD2. Specimen: blood. The CDR3, as DNA: TGTGCCAGCAGCCGTGAACTAGCGTCCTACAATGAGCAGTTCTTC. Translation gives CASSRELASYNEQFF.